The 17 T cell receptor beta chains reported below all come from one sample, sequenced in a study of cytomegalovirus exposure and HLA in healthy donors. PCR primers comprised 60 Vbeta and 13 Jbeta primers. Sequencing used immunoSEQ multiplex PCR; TCRdb keeps in-frame clones, though not all of them. The table records roughly 100,000 clones, approximately 80% of them present only once. The sample consisted of PBMCs. The origin of the receptors is a female donor in good health and CMV-seropositive.

The V and J genes are TRBV7-2 and TRBJ2-2, with 10 bases lining up with TRBD1. CDR1 is SGHTA and CDR2 is FQGNSA in the germline V gene. CDR3 size: 16 residues. V lost 5 bases and J lost 7; bases outside the gene matches: 10. Here the CDR3 DNA reads TGTGCCAGCAGCCCCCGGGACAGGGGTGGTAGCGGGGAGCTGTTTTTT. Its translation is CASSPRDRGGSGELFF.

V is TRBV10-2 and J is TRBJ1-2; 7 positions match TRBD1. CDR1 is WSHSY, CDR2 SAAADI, per germline. V lost 8 bases to trimming and J lost 6 bases; unmatched junction nucleotides: 6. This CDR3 comprises 12 residues. The DNA for the CDR3 is TGCGCCAGCCAGGGGGACTCGGATGGCTACACCTTC. Protein: CASQGDSDGYTF.

The V gene is TRBV7-9, the J gene TRBJ2-5; 9 nucleotides agree with TRBD1. This CDR3 comprises 15 residues. Germline CDR1 reads SEHNR; CDR2 reads FQNEAQ (reference sequence). J was trimmed by 5 bases and V by 5 bases; bases with no gene match: 9. The CDR3 bases are TGTGCCAGCAGCAAACCGGGACAGGGTGGGGAGACCCAGTACTTC. It is translated as CASSKPGQGGETQYF. Complete variable domain (other parts from reference TRBV7-9 and TRBJ2-5): DTGVSQNPRHKITKRGQNVTFRCDPISEHNRLYWYRQTLGQGPEFLTYFQNEAQLEKSRLLSDRFSAERPKGSFSTLEIQRTEQGDSAMYLCASSKPGQGGETQYFGPGTRLLVL.

This chain uses TRBV11-1 with TRBJ1-1; 9 nucleotides line up with TRBD1. Trimming took 2 bases from V and 4 from J; bases not matched to a gene: 8. This CDR3 comprises 16 residues. CDR1 is SGHAT, CDR2 FQDESV, per germline (reference sequence). The CDR3: CASSLTQGALGTEAFF. The DNA of the CDR3 is TGTGCCAGCAGCTTAACACAGGGGGCGTTAGGCACTGAAGCTTTCTTT.

This clone has a single count. The rearrangement joins TRBV7-9 to TRBJ2-1; D possibly corresponds to TRBD1 (5 bases). This CDR3 has 16 amino acids. The germline V gene has CDR1 SEHNR and CDR2 FQNEAQ (reference sequence). V was trimmed by 0 bases and J by 0 bases, leaving 9 bases between them. CDR3: CASSLAPGPSYNEQFF. The CDR3 DNA follows: TGTGCCAGCAGCTTAGCGCCAGGGCCCTCCTACAATGAGCAGTTCTTC.

The chain employs TRBV15 and TRBJ1-1; TRBD1 matches at 9 bases. The CDR3 is 14 residues long. V dropped 5 bases and J dropped 1; count of bases not matched to a gene: 2. Germline V gives CDR1 LNHNV, CDR2 YYDKDF (reference sequence). Written as DNA, the CDR3 is TGTGCCACCAGCTCGACAGGGGGGAACACTGAAGCTTTCTTT. Translated, it gives CATSSTGGNTEAFF. The full variable domain, its missing parts supplied by reference TRBV15 and TRBJ1-1, is DAMVIQNPRYQVTQFGKPVTLSCSQTLNHNVMYWYQQKSSQAPKLLFHYYDKDFNNEADTPDNFQSRRPNTSFCFLDIRSPGLGDTAMYLCATSSTGGNTEAFFGQGTRLTVV.

The J gene is TRBJ2-1, the V gene TRBV5-4; 10 bases are shared with TRBD1. Germline V gene data show CDR1 as SGHNT and CDR2 as YYREEE (reference sequence). V shed 3 bases, J shed 4 bases, and the junction held 10 bases outside the gene matches. This CDR3 has 17 residues. The CDR3 reads CASSYWTGGLIYNEQFF. The CDR3 DNA reads as TGTGCCAGCAGCTATTGGACAGGGGGTCTAATATACAATGAGCAGTTCTTC.

CDR3 in DNA: TGCGCCAGCAGCCCCCTACTAAAAGCGGGACTCACAGATACGCAGTATTTT. Protein product: CASSPLLKAGLTDTQYF. The chain has TRBV4-1 and TRBJ2-3, with 7 bases aligning to TRBD2. This CDR3 is 17 amino acids long. Unmatched junction bases numbered 12, after V lost 4 bases and J lost 2 bases. From germline, CDR1 is MGHRA and CDR2 YSYEKL.

The V call is TRBV7-6, the J call TRBJ2-3; 13 bases map to TRBD2. This CDR3 comprises 17 residues. Germline trimming cut 5 bases from V and 3 bases from J; bases unmatched to any gene: 8. CDR1 is SGHVS and CDR2 is FNYEAQ in the germline V gene. This CDR3 is CASSRTSGGPGTDTQYF. The CDR3 DNA sequence: TGTGCCAGCAGCCGGACTAGCGGGGGACCCGGTACAGATACGCAGTATTTT.

Details on this clone: Other DNA sequences in the same sample also yield this CDR3. The CDR3 nucleotides are TGTGCCAGCAGCTTAGCCTCCAATCAGCCCCAGCATTTT. Amino acid sequence: CASSLASNQPQHF. V is TRBV7-9 and J is TRBJ1-5; D gene unclear. The germline gives CDR1 SEHNR, CDR2 FQNEAQ (reference sequence). Between the trimmed V and J ends, which lost 0 bases and 3 bases, there was a span of 3 bases. This CDR3 is 13 amino acids long.

The chain combines TRBV30 with TRBJ1-6, with D tentatively TRBD1 (5 bases). The V gene's germline CDR1 is GTSNPN and CDR2 SVGIG (reference sequence). The CDR3 has 14 amino acids. The germline V and J ends were trimmed by 0 bases and 7 bases, with 10 bases remaining between them. The CDR3 coding sequence is TGTGCCTGGAGTGTGGGACGGGGGAATTCACCCCTCCACTTT. It encodes CAWSVGRGNSPLHF.

The chain links TRBV28 to TRBJ2-3; 8 bases fit TRBD2. CDR1 is MDHEN, CDR2 SYDVKM, per germline. The ends lost 3 bases at V and 2 bases at J; junction bases unmatched: 7. The CDR3 is 16 residues long. The CDR3, as DNA: TGTGCCAGCAGTTTGGAATTTAGCGGGAACACAGATACGCAGTATTTT. It encodes CASSLEFSGNTDTQYF.

The CDR3 protein is CASRTGSSYNSPLHF. The CDR3 DNA sequence: TGTGCCAGCAGGACAGGGAGCTCCTATAATTCACCCCTCCACTTT. The rearrangement uses TRBV6-4 and TRBJ1-6; 7 nucleotides match TRBD1. Per germline, CDR1 MRHNA and CDR2 SNTAGT. CDR3 length: 15 amino acids. Trimming took 6 bases from V and 0 from J; bases not matched to a gene: 2.

This clone was seen once. The chain has TRBV10-2 and TRBJ2-7; 15 bases line up with TRBD2. Germline CDR1 WSHSY, CDR2 SAAADI. The ends lost 6 bases at V and 3 bases at J; junction bases unmatched: 6. The CDR3 spans 16 residues. CDR3 coding DNA: TGCGCCAGCAGGAGTGGGACTAGCGGGAGGCACTACGAGCAGTACTTC. It encodes CASRSGTSGRHYEQYF.

The chain recombines TRBV5-4 with TRBJ1-1; 9 bases match TRBD1. Germline loops: CDR1 SGHNT, CDR2 YYREEE (reference sequence). V was clipped by 4 bases and J by 0 bases; unmatched bases: 4. The CDR3 contains 15 residues. The CDR3 protein is CASSPGQGMNTEAFF. The CDR3, as DNA: TGTGCCAGCAGCCCGGGACAGGGAATGAACACTGAAGCTTTCTTT.

The chain carries TRBV6-5 and TRBJ2-7, with a possible D match to TRBD2 (6 bases). CDR1 MNHEY and CDR2 SVGAGI come from the germline V gene. Between the trimmed V and J ends, which lost 4 bases and 0 bases, there was a span of 10 bases. CDR3 length: 14 amino acids. The CDR3 DNA sequence: TGTGCCAGCAGTTTTAGCGGTGACTCCTACGAGCAGTACTTC. It translates to CASSFSGDSYEQYF.

The DNA for the CDR3 is TGCGCCAGCAGCTTGTGGGCCGGGAACACTGAAGCTTTCTTT. It specifies CASSLWAGNTEAFF. V is TRBV5-1 and J is TRBJ1-1; D call uncertain. V lost 1 base and J 1 base, leaving 8 bases between the germline ends. This CDR3 is built from 14 residues. The germline CDR1 and CDR2 sequences are SGHRS and YFSETQ. The full variable domain, its missing parts supplied by reference TRBV5-1 and TRBJ1-1, is KAGVTQTPRYLIKTRGQQVTLSCSPISGHRSVSWYQQTPGQGLQFLFEYFSETQRNKGNFPGRFSGRQFSNSRSEMNVSTLELGDSALYLCASSLWAGNTEAFFGQGTRLTVV.